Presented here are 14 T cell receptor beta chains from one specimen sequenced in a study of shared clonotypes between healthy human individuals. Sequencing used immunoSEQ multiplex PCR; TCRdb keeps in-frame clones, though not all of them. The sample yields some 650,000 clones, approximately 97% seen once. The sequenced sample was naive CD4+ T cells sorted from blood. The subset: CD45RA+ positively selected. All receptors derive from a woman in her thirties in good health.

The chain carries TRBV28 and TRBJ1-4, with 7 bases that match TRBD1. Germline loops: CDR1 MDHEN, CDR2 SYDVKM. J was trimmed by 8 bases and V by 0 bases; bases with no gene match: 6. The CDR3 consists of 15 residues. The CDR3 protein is CASSLWGQKGEKLFF. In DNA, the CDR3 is TGTGCCAGCAGTTTATGGGGACAGAAGGGGGAAAAACTGTTTTTT.

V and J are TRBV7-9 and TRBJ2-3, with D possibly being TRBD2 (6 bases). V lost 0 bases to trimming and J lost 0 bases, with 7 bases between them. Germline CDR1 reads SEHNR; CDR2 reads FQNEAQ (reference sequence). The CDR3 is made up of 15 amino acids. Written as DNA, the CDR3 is TGTGCCAGCAGCTTAGCAGGAGGGAGCACAGATACGCAGTATTTT. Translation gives CASSLAGGSTDTQYF.

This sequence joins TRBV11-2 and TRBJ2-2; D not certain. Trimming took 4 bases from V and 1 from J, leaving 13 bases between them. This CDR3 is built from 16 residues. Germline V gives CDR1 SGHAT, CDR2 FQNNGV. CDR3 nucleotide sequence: TGTGCCAGCAGCTCCAATATGCAGGTGAACACCGGGGAGCTGTTTTTT. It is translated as CASSSNMQVNTGELFF.

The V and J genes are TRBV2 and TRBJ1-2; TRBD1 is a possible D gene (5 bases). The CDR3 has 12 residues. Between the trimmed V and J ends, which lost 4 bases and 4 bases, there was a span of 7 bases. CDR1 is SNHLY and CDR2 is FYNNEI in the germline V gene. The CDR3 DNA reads TGTGCCAGCAGTGGTGGGACCTATGGCTACACCTTC. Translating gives CASSGGTYGYTF.

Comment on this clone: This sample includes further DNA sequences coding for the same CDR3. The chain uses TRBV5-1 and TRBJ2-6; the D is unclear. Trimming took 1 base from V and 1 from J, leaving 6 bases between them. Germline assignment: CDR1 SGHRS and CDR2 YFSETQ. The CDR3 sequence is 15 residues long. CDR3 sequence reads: CASSLMVSGANVLTF. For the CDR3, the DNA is TGCGCCAGCAGCTTGATGGTTTCTGGGGCCAACGTCCTGACTTTC.

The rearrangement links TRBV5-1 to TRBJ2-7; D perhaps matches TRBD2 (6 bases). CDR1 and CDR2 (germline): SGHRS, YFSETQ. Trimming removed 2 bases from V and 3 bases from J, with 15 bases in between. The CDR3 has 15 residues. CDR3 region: CASSFRELGNYEQYF. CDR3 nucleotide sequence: TGCGCCAGCAGCTTCCGGGAGCTCGGGAACTACGAGCAGTACTTC.

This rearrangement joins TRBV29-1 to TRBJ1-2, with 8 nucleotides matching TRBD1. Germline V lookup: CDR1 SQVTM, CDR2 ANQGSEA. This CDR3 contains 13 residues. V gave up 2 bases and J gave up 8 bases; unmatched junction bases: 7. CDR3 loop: CSVEPDRVGGYTF. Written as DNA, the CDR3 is TGCAGCGTTGAACCGGACAGGGTCGGGGGCTACACCTTC.

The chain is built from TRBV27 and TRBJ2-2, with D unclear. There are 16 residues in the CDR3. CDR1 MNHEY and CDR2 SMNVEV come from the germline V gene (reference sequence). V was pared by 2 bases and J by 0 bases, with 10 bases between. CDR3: CASSLSWAPNTGELFF. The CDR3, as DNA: TGTGCCAGCAGTTTAAGCTGGGCCCCGAACACCGGGGAGCTGTTTTTT.

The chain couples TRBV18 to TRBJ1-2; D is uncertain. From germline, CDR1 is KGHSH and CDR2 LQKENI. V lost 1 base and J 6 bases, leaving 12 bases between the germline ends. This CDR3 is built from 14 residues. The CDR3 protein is CASSPQETRDGYTF. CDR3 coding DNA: TGTGCCAGCTCACCACAGGAAACGAGAGATGGCTACACCTTC.

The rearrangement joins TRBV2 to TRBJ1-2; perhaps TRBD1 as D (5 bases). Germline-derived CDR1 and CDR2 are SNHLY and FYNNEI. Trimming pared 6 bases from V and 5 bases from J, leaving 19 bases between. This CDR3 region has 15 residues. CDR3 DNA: TGTGCCAGCAGGAGACTGACAGACACCGCTTATGGCTACACCTTC. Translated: CASRRLTDTAYGYTF.

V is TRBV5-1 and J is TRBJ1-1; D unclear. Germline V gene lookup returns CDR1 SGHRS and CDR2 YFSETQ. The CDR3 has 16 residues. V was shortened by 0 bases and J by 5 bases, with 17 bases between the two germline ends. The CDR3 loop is CASSLEPPESATEAFF. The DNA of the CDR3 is TGCGCCAGCAGCTTGGAACCACCCGAGTCTGCGACTGAAGCTTTCTTT. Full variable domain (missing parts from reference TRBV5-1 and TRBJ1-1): KAGVTQTPRYLIKTRGQQVTLSCSPISGHRSVSWYQQTPGQGLQFLFEYFSETQRNKGNFPGRFSGRQFSNSRSEMNVSTLELGDSALYLCASSLEPPESATEAFFGQGTRLTVV.

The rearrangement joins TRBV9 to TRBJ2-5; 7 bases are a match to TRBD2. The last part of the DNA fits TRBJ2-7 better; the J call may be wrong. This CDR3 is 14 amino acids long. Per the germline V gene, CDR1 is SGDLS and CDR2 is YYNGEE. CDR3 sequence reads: CASSSAGTNYEQYF. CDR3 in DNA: TGTGCCAGCAGCTCCGCCGGGACTAACTACGAGCAGTACTTC.

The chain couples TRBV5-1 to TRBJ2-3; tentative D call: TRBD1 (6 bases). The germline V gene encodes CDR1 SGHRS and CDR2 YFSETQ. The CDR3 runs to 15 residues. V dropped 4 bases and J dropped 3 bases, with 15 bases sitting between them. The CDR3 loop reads CASSLRTEGTDTQYF. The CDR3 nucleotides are TGCGCCAGCAGCCTCCGGACAGAGGGTACAGATACGCAGTATTTT. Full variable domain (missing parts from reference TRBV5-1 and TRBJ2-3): KAGVTQTPRYLIKTRGQQVTLSCSPISGHRSVSWYQQTPGQGLQFLFEYFSETQRNKGNFPGRFSGRQFSNSRSEMNVSTLELGDSALYLCASSLRTEGTDTQYFGPGTRLTVL.

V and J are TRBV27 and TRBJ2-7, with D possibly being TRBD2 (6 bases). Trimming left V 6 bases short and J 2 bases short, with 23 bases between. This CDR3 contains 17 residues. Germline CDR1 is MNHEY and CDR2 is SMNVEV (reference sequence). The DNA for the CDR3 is TGTGCCAGCAGACCGGCCCCAGGGCGGGAATCTACCTACGAGCAGTACTTC. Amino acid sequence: CASRPAPGRESTYEQYF.